The 17 T cell receptor beta chains below all came from one sample that was sequenced in a study of siplizumab effects on memory and regulatory T cells. Repertoires were generated with immunoSEQ multiplex PCR, while TCRdb's copy carries only in-frame clones and drops some. Of approximately 40,000 clones listed, around 92% were seen once; the top ten hold around 0.25%. The sequenced sample consisted of naive CD4+ T cells sorted from blood. The receptors were gathered from a human donor in good health.

A few counts support this clone. The chain employs TRBV7-9 and TRBJ1-1, with a weak D call TRBD1 (6 bases). V dropped 8 bases and J dropped 1 base, with 11 bases sitting between them. CDR1 and CDR2 (germline): SEHNR, FQNEAQ (reference sequence). This CDR3 comprises 13 residues. The CDR3: CASSGGRNTEAFF. CDR3 DNA sequence: TGTGCCAGCTCTGGGGGGCGGAACACTGAAGCTTTCTTT.

The rearrangement uses TRBV6-1 and TRBJ1-2; perhaps TRBD1 as D (6 bases). CDR1 and CDR2 (germline): MNHNS, SASEGT. This CDR3 is built from 13 residues. Trimming stripped 5 bases from V and 4 bases from J, with 11 bases between. Written as DNA, the CDR3 is TGTGCCAGCAGTACAAGGGGGAGCTATGGCTACACCTTC. Translating gives CASSTRGSYGYTF.

The chain links TRBV6-1 to TRBJ1-2, with 10 bases fitting TRBD1. This CDR3 is built from 12 residues. With V trimmed by 8 bases and J by 7 bases, 4 bases remained unmatched. Germline lookup yields CDR1 MNHNS and CDR2 SASEGT. CDR3 residues: CASGGQGFGYTF. CDR3 sequence (DNA): TGTGCCAGCGGGGGACAGGGGTTTGGCTACACCTTC.

This clone was observed a single time. The rearrangement uses TRBV4-1 and TRBJ2-3; D is ambiguous. V was pared by 0 bases and J by 0 bases, with 13 bases between. The CDR3 has 17 residues. CDR1 MGHRA and CDR2 YSYEKL come from the germline V gene. CDR3 in amino acids: CASSQERLAESTDTQYF. The CDR3 nucleotides read TGCGCCAGCAGCCAAGAGAGGTTGGCGGAAAGCACAGATACGCAGTATTTT.

The J gene is TRBJ2-2, the V gene TRBV5-1; TRBD2 aligns across 8 bases. The germline CDR1 and CDR2 sequences are SGHRS and YFSETQ. CDR3 length: 16 residues. V lost 4 bases and J lost 3; bases outside the gene matches: 8. The chain's CDR3 is CASSIQGLVDTGELFF. The CDR3 coding sequence is TGCGCCAGCAGCATCCAGGGACTAGTGGACACCGGGGAGCTGTTTTTT.

The chain recombines TRBV6-4 with TRBJ2-5, with D possibly being TRBD2 (6 bases). Trimming left V 5 bases short and J 2 bases short, with 9 bases between. Germline V gene sequence: CDR1 MRHNA, CDR2 SNTAGT. This CDR3 has 13 residues. The CDR3 spells CASSRDLQETQYF. DNA for the CDR3: TGTGCCAGCAGTCGGGACTTACAAGAGACCCAGTACTTC.

This chain joins TRBV6-5 and TRBJ2-3; no definite D call. The CDR3 covers 15 residues. The V end lost 3 bases, the J end lost 0 bases, and 10 bases lay between the germline ends. From germline, CDR1 is MNHEY and CDR2 SVGAGI. The CDR3 is CASSYAQVSTDTQYF. CDR3 DNA: TGTGCCAGCAGTTATGCTCAAGTAAGCACAGATACGCAGTATTTT.

V usage is TRBV6-1 and J usage is TRBJ1-2; the D is unclear. The CDR3 spans 11 residues. V was clipped by 5 bases and J by 8 bases, with 9 bases between them. The germline CDR1 and CDR2 sequences are MNHNS and SASEGT. CDR3 sequence (DNA): TGTGCCAGCAGTTCATTCGAGGGCTACACCTTC. Encoded protein: CASSSFEGYTF.

This sequence joins TRBV19 and TRBJ2-3, with D perhaps being TRBD1 or TRBD2 (5 bases each). V dropped 3 bases and J dropped 6 bases, with 13 bases sitting between them. There are 14 residues in the CDR3. Germline V lookup: CDR1 LNHDA, CDR2 SQIVND (reference sequence). The DNA for the CDR3 is TGTGCCAGTAGTATTTTTAACGGGGCGGATACGCAGTATTTT. Translation: CASSIFNGADTQYF.

The rearrangement uses TRBV6-1 and TRBJ1-2; maybe TRBD1 (5 bases). CDR3 length: 12 amino acids. Germline V gene data show CDR1 as MNHNS and CDR2 as SASEGT. The V end lost 6 bases, the J end lost 2 bases, and 7 bases lay between the germline ends. The CDR3 DNA sequence: TGTGCCAGCAGGGACACCAACTATGGCTACACCTTC. Encoded protein: CASRDTNYGYTF.

As DNA, the CDR3 is TGTGCCAGCAGCTTAGAGGGTTCGGCGGACGCCTATGGCTACACCTTC. This encodes CASSLEGSADAYGYTF. The chain joins TRBV11-2 to TRBJ1-2; D is unresolved. V was pared by 0 bases and J by 4 bases, with 15 bases between. CDR1 SGHAT and CDR2 FQNNGV come from the germline V gene. This CDR3 contains 16 residues.

The rearrangement uses TRBV6-1 and TRBJ2-7; tentatively, D is TRBD1 or TRBD2 (5 bases each). CDR3 length equals 14 residues. Germline CDR1 MNHNS, CDR2 SASEGT. V gave up 5 bases and J gave up 3 bases, with 14 bases separating them. In DNA, the CDR3 is TGTGCCAGCAGTATCCGGGACGGAGTCTACGAGCAGTACTTC. This encodes CASSIRDGVYEQYF.

The chain has TRBV21-1 and TRBJ2-5; TRBD2 is the table's D call, not checked against the DNA. TRBV21-1 is a pseudogene. The CDR3 runs 15 residues. In DNA, the CDR3 is TGTGCCAGCAGCTGGGTTGGGGGGGCCCAAGAGACCCAGTACTTC. Its protein is CASSWVGGAQETQYF.

The rearrangement joins TRBV20-1 to TRBJ2-5; no firm D call. The CDR3 is 10 amino acids. Germline CDR1 reads DFQATT; CDR2 reads SNEGSKA (reference sequence). Trimming removed 6 bases at V and 5 bases at J, with 7 bases between. In nucleotides, the CDR3 is TGCAGTGCCCCGACGGAGACCCAGTACTTC. Translating gives CSAPTETQYF.

This rearrangement joins TRBV6-4 to TRBJ2-2; 8 nucleotides line up with TRBD2. Germline loops: CDR1 MRHNA, CDR2 SNTAGT. The V segment lost 10 bases and the J segment 2 bases; nucleotides outside the gene matches: 12. The length of the CDR3 is 16 residues. The CDR3 here is CATPVTGGGNTGELFF. CDR3 in DNA: TGTGCCACCCCAGTGACCGGGGGGGGTAACACCGGGGAGCTGTTTTTT.

In DNA form, the CDR3 reads TGTGCCAGCAGTTTAAGACAGAAGATCCAAGAGACCCAGTACTTC. It yields the protein CASSLRQKIQETQYF. The chain couples TRBV28 to TRBJ2-5; D may be TRBD1 (5 bases). The CDR3 loop spans 15 amino acids. From germline, CDR1 is MDHEN and CDR2 SYDVKM. V was trimmed by 2 bases and J by 1 base, leaving 11 bases between them.

V is TRBV27 and J is TRBJ1-2, with D unresolved. The CDR3 length is 13 residues. Germline V CDR1 and CDR2: MNHEY, SMNVEV (reference sequence). The ends were cut back, 3 bases at V and 2 bases at J, with 7 bases in the middle. This CDR3 reads CASSFRENYGYTF. Here the CDR3 DNA reads TGTGCCAGCAGTTTTAGGGAAAACTATGGCTACACCTTC.